These 26 T cell receptor beta chains were sequenced from one sample in a study of Ad26.COV2.S vaccination and SARS-CoV-2 variants. Described treatment: around 19 received Ad26.COV2.S at low or high dose, single or two shots; roughly five received placebo; per-sample allocation not given. The study sampled participants on day 63 after the first vaccine or placebo injection. Repertoires were generated with immunoSEQ multiplex PCR, while TCRdb's copy carries only in-frame clones and drops some. The sample lists just under 250,000 clones, 70% to 90% occurring once. The sequenced sample was peripheral blood, obtained in a trial of Ad26.COV2.S vaccine versus placebo. The receptor source for this set is a person aged 18-65 years who received the Ad26.COV2.S COVID-19 vaccine or a placebo.

The genes are TRBV18 and TRBJ2-2; D possibly corresponds to TRBD2 (7 bases). The CDR3 spans 16 residues. V was cut by 4 bases and J by 0 bases, with 12 bases left in between. Looked up from germline, CDR1 is KGHSH and CDR2 is LQKENI. CDR3: CASSQPGGANTGELFF. The CDR3, as DNA: TGTGCCAGCTCACAACCGGGGGGCGCGAACACCGGGGAGCTGTTTTTT.

The chain uses TRBV7-8 and TRBJ2-2; 11 bases agree with TRBD1. CDR3 size: 19 residues. Losses at the gene ends were 5 bases for V and 3 bases for J; bases not matched to a gene: 14. CDR1 SGHVS and CDR2 FQNEAQ come from the germline V gene. The CDR3 reads CASSLRGQGALIDTGELFF. The DNA of the CDR3 is TGTGCCAGCAGCCTCAGAGGACAGGGGGCGCTTATAGACACCGGGGAGCTGTTTTTT. The full variable domain, its missing parts supplied by reference TRBV7-8 and TRBJ2-2, is GAGVSQSPRYKVAKRGQDVALRCDPISGHVSLFWYQQALGQGPEFLTYFQNEAQLDKSGLPSDRFFAERPEGSVSTLKIQRTQQEDSAVYLCASSLRGQGALIDTGELFFGEGSRLTVL.

The CDR3 loop is CATKVRTGSTGELFF. As DNA, the CDR3 is TGTGCCACGAAAGTCAGGACAGGGTCCACCGGGGAGCTGTTTTTT. V gene TRBV10-3 combines with J gene TRBJ2-2; 8 nucleotides match TRBD1. J was trimmed by 4 bases and V by 10 bases; bases with no gene match: 11. This CDR3 has 15 amino acids. Germline loops: CDR1 ENHRY, CDR2 SYGVKD.

The chain recombines TRBV9 with TRBJ2-5; 8 nucleotides align to TRBD1. The CDR3 sequence is 15 residues long. J lost 5 bases, V lost 3 bases, and 9 bases had no gene match. Germline V gives CDR1 SGDLS, CDR2 YYNGEE. The CDR3, as DNA: TGTGCCAGCAGCGCAGGACAGGGCTTTACGGAGACCCAGTACTTC. Amino acid sequence: CASSAGQGFTETQYF.

The chain is built from TRBV3-1 (or the pseudogene TRBV3-2) and TRBJ2-7, with 13 bases identical to TRBD2. This CDR3 region has 15 residues. Germline CDR1 LGHDT, CDR2 YNNKEL (reference sequence). The V gene end was trimmed by 4 bases and the J gene end by 2 bases; junction bases not matched to a gene: 2. CDR3 protein: CASSRGTSGTYEQYF. The CDR3 DNA follows: TGTGCCAGCAGCCGGGGGACTAGCGGGACCTACGAGCAGTACTTC.

The chain is built from TRBV19 and TRBJ1-5, with D maybe TRBD1 (6 bases). CDR3 length equals 13 residues. Per germline, CDR1 LNHDA and CDR2 SQIVND (reference sequence). V was shortened by 2 bases and J by 11 bases, with 13 bases between the two germline ends. In nucleotides, the CDR3 is TGTGCCAGTAGTATACAGGGGCCGGGTGCCCAGCATTTT. It is translated as CASSIQGPGAQHF.

CDR3 bases: TGTGCCAGCACTCTCGCGAACACCGGGGAGCTGTTTTTT. It codes for CASTLANTGELFF. The chain recombines TRBV28 with TRBJ2-2; no definite D call. The CDR3 is made up of 13 amino acids. The ends were cut back, 7 bases at V and 0 bases at J, with 6 bases in the middle. The germline V gene encodes CDR1 MDHEN and CDR2 SYDVKM.

The V call is TRBV10-3, the J call TRBJ1-1, with D perhaps TRBD1 (6 bases). Looked up from germline, CDR1 is ENHRY and CDR2 is SYGVKD. Trimming pared 4 bases from V and 4 bases from J, leaving 19 bases between. The CDR3 contains 16 residues. The chain's CDR3 is CAISAAGSRGGTEAFF. CDR3 nucleotides: TGTGCCATCAGTGCCGCGGGGTCTAGAGGGGGCACTGAAGCTTTCTTT.

This CDR3 reads CASSMGEVNQPQHF. CDR3 coding DNA: TGTGCCAGTAGTATGGGCGAGGTAAATCAGCCCCAGCATTTT. The chain combines TRBV19 with TRBJ1-5, with D uncertain. Trimming stripped 3 bases from V and 4 bases from J, with 10 bases between. Germline lookup yields CDR1 LNHDA and CDR2 SQIVND (reference sequence). The CDR3 sequence is 14 residues long.

The CDR3 coding sequence is TGTGCCAGTAGTACCCCGTCTGGGACACAAGAGACCCAGTACTTC. This codes for CASSTPSGTQETQYF. The J gene is TRBJ2-5, the V gene TRBV19, with D possibly matching TRBD1 (6 bases). Trimming left V 4 bases short and J 2 bases short, with 14 bases between. Germline-derived CDR1 and CDR2 are LNHDA and SQIVND (reference sequence). The CDR3 totals 15 residues.

This chain connects TRBV18 to TRBJ2-3; D gene ambiguous. The V end lost 4 bases, the J end lost 1 base, and 15 bases lay between the germline ends. Per germline, CDR1 KGHSH and CDR2 LQKENI. This CDR3 contains 16 residues. Here the CDR3 DNA reads TGTGCCAGCTCACTGACTCAGCTGCTTGGCACAGATACGCAGTATTTT. It is translated as CASSLTQLLGTDTQYF.

This sequence joins TRBV5-6 and TRBJ2-3; no definite D call. CDR1 and CDR2 from the germline V gene are SGHDT and YYEEEE. This CDR3 is built from 14 residues. Trimming removed 1 base at V and 1 base at J, with 7 bases between. This chain's CDR3 is CASSLFWGTDTQYF. CDR3 bases: TGTGCCAGCAGCTTGTTTTGGGGCACAGATACGCAGTATTTT.

V is TRBV4-2 and J is TRBJ2-5; 8 nucleotides line up with TRBD1. CDR3 length: 15 amino acids. The germline V gene encodes CDR1 LGHNA and CDR2 YNFKEQ. Unmatched junction bases numbered 6, after V lost 1 base and J lost 5 bases. DNA for the CDR3: TGTGCCAGCAGCCAAGTGTCAGGGGGCGCGGAGACCCAGTACTTC. It encodes CASSQVSGGAETQYF.

The J gene is TRBJ1-3, the V gene TRBV7-9, with no clear D. Germline values: CDR1 SEHNR, CDR2 FQNEAQ (reference sequence). Trimming cost V 4 bases and J 4 bases, with 17 bases left between them. The CDR3 is 16 residues long. Here the CDR3 DNA reads TGTGCCAGCAGCTCCCGAATCGATCGGGTCGGAAACACCATATATTTT. It translates to CASSSRIDRVGNTIYF. Supplemented by reference TRBV7-9 and TRBJ1-3, the full variable domain reads DTGVSQNPRHKITKRGQNVTFRCDPISEHNRLYWYRQTLGQGPEFLTYFQNEAQLEKSRLLSDRFSAERPKGSFSTLEIQRTEQGDSAMYLCASSSRIDRVGNTIYFGEGSWLTVV.

The V and J genes are TRBV10-3 and TRBJ1-1, with 7 bases lining up with TRBD1. CDR1 and CDR2 (germline): ENHRY, SYGVKD. The CDR3 is 12 amino acids. J gave up 4 bases and V 5 bases, and 1 base lay outside the gene matches. CDR3 coding DNA: TGTGCCATCAGTCGACAGGGCACTGAAGCTTTCTTT. Translated: CAISRQGTEAFF.

In its sample, this clone was seen a few times. The chain is built from TRBV11-2 and TRBJ1-1; possibly TRBD1 for D (5 bases). V lost 6 bases and J lost 0, with 8 bases in between. There are 13 residues in the CDR3. The germline V gene has CDR1 SGHAT and CDR2 FQNNGV. The CDR3 sequence: CASRGEMNTEAFF. The DNA for the CDR3 is TGTGCCAGCAGGGGGGAGATGAACACTGAAGCTTTCTTT.

This chain links TRBV5-4 with TRBJ2-3, with TRBD1 identical over 7 bases. CDR1 SGHNT and CDR2 YYREEE come from the germline V gene (reference sequence). V gave up 4 bases and J gave up 3 bases; unmatched junction bases: 11. The CDR3 loop spans 16 amino acids. The chain's CDR3 is CASSPVTRQGTDTQYF. The CDR3 DNA reads as TGTGCCAGCAGCCCCGTCACCCGACAGGGTACAGATACGCAGTATTTT.

The V call is TRBV7-2, the J call TRBJ2-3; 7 nucleotides line up with TRBD1. Germline CDR1 SGHTA, CDR2 FQGNSA. This CDR3 has 17 amino acids. Germline trimming cut 6 bases from V and 6 bases from J; bases unmatched to any gene: 18. Written as DNA, the CDR3 is TGTGCCAGCAGTTACCGAGGGACAGCCTCCCGAGGGGATACGCAGTATTTT. Its translation: CASSYRGTASRGDTQYF.

V gene TRBV27 combines with J gene TRBJ2-1, with 14 positions matching TRBD2. The CDR3 is made up of 18 amino acids. V trimming: 2 bases; J trimming: 3 bases; junction bases outside the gene matches: 6. CDR1 MNHEY and CDR2 SMNVEV come from the germline V gene (reference sequence). The CDR3 spells CASSLRTGTSGGYNEQFF. For the CDR3, the DNA is TGTGCCAGCAGTTTACGAACCGGGACTAGCGGGGGCTACAATGAGCAGTTCTTC.

The chain employs TRBV7-9 and TRBJ2-1; a possible D gene is TRBD1 (6 bases). V was trimmed by 8 bases and J by 5 bases, leaving 7 bases between them. CDR1 and CDR2 from the germline V gene are SEHNR and FQNEAQ (reference sequence). The CDR3 covers 11 residues. The CDR3 DNA reads TGTGCCAGCCAGGGGAACAATGAGCAGTTCTTC. This encodes CASQGNNEQFF.

The gene calls are TRBV29-1 and TRBJ2-7; the D gene is possibly TRBD2 (6 bases). Per the germline V gene, CDR1 is SQVTM and CDR2 is ANQGSEA. The CDR3 has 14 amino acids. V dropped 5 bases and J dropped 0 bases, with 14 bases sitting between them. In DNA, the CDR3 is TGCAGCGTTCTGGTAGCGGCGAGCTCCTACGAGCAGTACTTC. It codes for CSVLVAASSYEQYF.

The chain carries TRBV10-3 and TRBJ1-3; 9 bases fit TRBD1. The CDR3 totals 13 residues. Trimming took 11 bases from V and 8 from J; bases not matched to a gene: 10. Germline CDR1 reads ENHRY; CDR2 reads SYGVKD. The CDR3 spells CALRTGESDTIYF. Written as DNA, the CDR3 is TGTGCCTTGAGGACAGGGGAAAGTGACACCATATATTTT.

This chain uses TRBV10-2 with TRBJ2-2; the match to TRBD1 covers 8 bases. CDR1 and CDR2 from the germline V gene are WSHSY and SAAADI. CDR3 length: 15 residues. The V gene end was trimmed by 7 bases and the J gene end by 5 bases; junction bases not matched to a gene: 9. CDR3 in DNA: TGCGCCAGCACCGTCGACAGGGGTGGGACCGGGGAGCTGTTTTTT. It yields the protein CASTVDRGGTGELFF.

The chain recombines TRBV4-3 with TRBJ2-2; tentative D call: TRBD2 (5 bases). Germline V gene lookup returns CDR1 LGHNA and CDR2 YSLEER. CDR3 length: 14 amino acids. Trimming shortened V by 1 base and J by 7 bases, and 10 bases separated the two germline ends. DNA of the CDR3: TGCGCCAGCAGCCAAGGAGGGAATGTCGGGGAGCTGTTTTTT. Translated, it gives CASSQGGNVGELFF.

V and J are TRBV5-1 and TRBJ2-5; 13 bases are a match to TRBD2. Germline V gene sequence: CDR1 SGHRS, CDR2 YFSETQ. The J segment lost 5 bases and the V segment lost 3 bases, leaving 1 base of the junction unmatched. The CDR3 has 14 amino acids. The CDR3 DNA is TGCGCCAGCAGCTGGACTAGCGGGGGCGAGACCCAGTACTTC. Protein sequence: CASSWTSGGETQYF.

The J gene is TRBJ2-3, the V gene TRBV10-3, with D perhaps matching TRBD2 (5 bases). The CDR3 is 17 amino acids. Trimming stripped 4 bases from V and 0 bases from J, with 17 bases between. Per germline, CDR1 ENHRY and CDR2 SYGVKD. The CDR3 DNA sequence: TGTGCCATCAGTGTAAGGGAGCGGAGCGCTAGCACAGATACGCAGTATTTT. This codes for CAISVRERSASTDTQYF.